This TCR beta chain was captured by sequencing in a study of PD-1 blockade in classical Hodgkin lymphoma. The germline V and J ends were trimmed by 6 bases and 3 bases, with 11 bases remaining between them. This CDR3 region has 13 residues. Germline V CDR1 and CDR2: MNHNS, SASEGT. Assay: immunoSEQ multiplex PCR; the TCRdb copy retains only in-frame clones and omits some. The repertoire holds 40,000 to 65,000 clones, with approximately 89% as singletons. Time point here: cycle 4 day 1 (C4D1), after more than five weeks of nivolumab. Each and every patient relapsed after autologous stem cell transplantation, and patients got differing brentuximab vedotin exposure.

The sequencing here drew on peripheral blood mononuclear cells (PBMCs), taken before the fourth cycle of nivolumab. This sequence originates from a human donor with classical Hodgkin lymphoma. The J gene is TRBJ1-1, the V gene TRBV6-1; D may be TRBD1 (5 bases). The CDR3 coding sequence is TGTGCCAGCAGGACGGGGGAGTACACTGAAGCTTTCTTT. Encoded protein: CASRTGEYTEAFF.